The 18 T cell receptor beta chains below all came from one sample that was sequenced in a study of blood T cell repertoires in COVID-19 (dated by TCRdb to 2018 to 2020). The library relied on the immunoSEQ multiplex PCR assay. In its TCRdb copy, this immuneACCESS table keeps in-frame sequences only and misses some clones. Where compared with another copy, unresolved V genes explain less than half of these, and the others have no known cause. The table for this sample lists about 150,000 clones; about 80% of them were counted only once. The top ten hold roughly 15% of the sample. Sequencing was performed on peripheral blood. The source is a man aged 45 to 65 with acute or convalescent COVID-19.

V usage is TRBV9 and J usage is TRBJ1-2, with 8 nucleotides matching TRBD1. CDR1 and CDR2 from the germline V gene are SGDLS and YYNGEE. This CDR3 is 15 amino acids long. The J segment lost 3 bases and the V segment lost 3 bases, leaving 7 bases of the junction unmatched. CDR3 protein: CASSDDRGGDYGYTF. The CDR3 bases are TGTGCCAGCAGCGACGACAGGGGCGGTGACTATGGCTACACCTTC.

The V gene is TRBV29-1, the J gene TRBJ2-7; 10 bases agree with TRBD1. The CDR3 covers 13 residues. The germline CDR1 and CDR2 sequences are SQVTM and ANQGSEA. J gave up 6 bases and V 6 bases, and 8 bases lay outside the gene matches. CDR3 protein: CSVFGQGGIEQYF. Here the CDR3 DNA reads TGCAGCGTCTTCGGACAGGGGGGTATCGAGCAGTACTTC.

V usage is TRBV2 and J usage is TRBJ1-3; 10 positions match TRBD1. Germline V CDR1 and CDR2: SNHLY, FYNNEI. The length of the CDR3 is 16 residues. With V trimmed by 2 bases and J by 2 bases, 3 bases remained unmatched. The CDR3 protein is CASSEWGQGTGNTIYF. In DNA form, the CDR3 reads TGTGCCAGCAGTGAATGGGGACAGGGGACTGGAAACACCATATATTTT. Combining the CDR3 with reference TRBV2 and TRBJ1-3 gives the whole variable domain EPEVTQTPSHQVTQMGQEVILRCVPISNHLYFYWYRQILGQKVEFLVSFYNNEISEKSEIFDDQFSVERPDGSNFTLKIRSTKLEDSAMYFCASSEWGQGTGNTIYFGEGSWLTVV.

This chain connects TRBV11-2 to TRBJ2-7, with D perhaps matching TRBD1 (5 bases). The germline gives CDR1 SGHAT, CDR2 FQNNGV. V was shortened by 4 bases and J by 6 bases, with 25 bases between the two germline ends. This CDR3 is 17 amino acids long. CDR3 sequence reads: CASSSPLGGLLRGEQYF. CDR3 nucleotides: TGTGCCAGCAGCTCCCCCCTAGGCGGCCTACTTAGGGGCGAGCAGTACTTC.

This clone was seen just once. The rearrangement uses TRBV30 and TRBJ1-5; 12 bases line up with TRBD1. CDR1 and CDR2 from the germline V gene are GTSNPN and SVGIG (reference sequence). The CDR3 totals 14 residues. With V trimmed by 1 base and J by 7 bases, 2 bases remained unmatched. CDR3 sequence: CAWSAGTGGQPQHF. In nucleotides, the CDR3 is TGTGCCTGGAGTGCGGGGACAGGGGGCCAGCCCCAGCATTTT.

The chain has TRBV6-5 and TRBJ1-2, with D hard to call. V lost 5 bases to trimming and J lost 6 bases, with 16 bases between them. The CDR3 sequence is 14 residues long. CDR1 is MNHEY and CDR2 is SVGAGI in the germline V gene. This chain's CDR3 is CASSRKGGRDGYTF. In nucleotides, the CDR3 is TGTGCCAGCAGTCGGAAGGGAGGGAGGGATGGCTACACCTTC.

The chain carries TRBV28 and TRBJ2-5; 10 bases line up with TRBD1. The length of the CDR3 is 16 residues. Trimming at V came to 4 bases and at J to 4 bases, leaving 9 bases not matched to a gene. CDR1 MDHEN and CDR2 SYDVKM come from the germline V gene. CDR3 amino acids: CASSSTGGMISETQYF. CDR3 DNA: TGTGCCAGCAGTTCGACAGGGGGCATGATATCAGAGACCCAGTACTTC. The entire variable domain, with the rest obtained from reference TRBV28 and TRBJ2-5, is as follows: DVKVTQSSRYLVKRTGEKVFLECVQDMDHENMFWYRQDPGLGLRLIYFSYDVKMKEKGDIPEGYSVSREKKERFSLILESASTNQTSMYLCASSSTGGMISETQYFGPGTRLLVL.

The rearrangement links TRBV6-2 or TRBV6-3 to TRBJ1-1; 8 bases fit TRBD1. The junction had 5 bases not matched to a gene; V was cut back by 2 bases and J by 0 bases. CDR3 length equals 16 residues. Germline V gene lookup returns CDR1 MNHEY and CDR2 SVGEGT. Written as DNA, the CDR3 is TGTGCCAGCAGTTACCTCCGGACAGGGTTGAACACTGAAGCTTTCTTT. It is translated as CASSYLRTGLNTEAFF.

The genes are TRBV10-2 and TRBJ2-7; 9 nucleotides line up with TRBD1. Germline CDR1 is WSHSY and CDR2 is SAAADI. The CDR3 is made up of 14 amino acids. V shed 6 bases, J shed 6 bases, and the junction held 9 bases outside the gene matches. The CDR3 spells CASRGGTGTTEQYV. In nucleotides, the CDR3 is TGCGCCAGCAGAGGGGGGACAGGGACTACCGAGCAGTACGTC.

The rearrangement uses TRBV5-1 and TRBJ2-3; 9 bases agree with TRBD1. The CDR3 consists of 16 residues. Germline V gene sequence: CDR1 SGHRS, CDR2 YFSETQ. V lost 0 bases and J lost 1; bases outside the gene matches: 3. The CDR3 coding sequence is TGCGCCAGCAGCTTGGGGGACAGGGAAGGCACAGATACGCAGTATTTT. Translated, it gives CASSLGDREGTDTQYF.

The gene calls are TRBV9 and TRBJ2-1; 7 bases agree with TRBD1. J gave up 4 bases and V 2 bases, and 6 bases lay outside the gene matches. The CDR3 is made up of 15 amino acids. Germline CDR1 reads SGDLS; CDR2 reads YYNGEE. The chain's CDR3 is CASSVEGARYNEQFF. For the CDR3, the DNA is TGTGCCAGCAGCGTCGAGGGGGCTCGTTACAATGAGCAGTTCTTC. Based on the CDR3 plus reference TRBV9 and TRBJ2-1, the full variable domain is DSGVTQTPKHLITATGQRVTLRCSPRSGDLSVYWYQQSLDQGLQFLIQYYNGEERAKGNILERFSAQQFPDLHSELNLSSLELGDSALYFCASSVEGARYNEQFFGPGTRLTVL.

This clone was seen a single time. The rearrangement links TRBV30 to TRBJ2-3; 12 bases fit TRBD2. The CDR3 is 16 residues long. Germline V gives CDR1 GTSNPN, CDR2 SVGIG (reference sequence). V trimming: 1 base; J trimming: 5 bases; junction bases outside the gene matches: 7. This chain's CDR3 is CAWSGLAGAMGDTQYF. The CDR3 DNA reads TGTGCCTGGAGTGGACTAGCGGGGGCTATGGGAGATACGCAGTATTTT.

The V and J genes are TRBV5-8 and TRBJ1-1; 7 positions agree with TRBD1. Germline V gene sequence: CDR1 SGHTS, CDR2 YDEGEE. V lost 6 bases to trimming and J lost 1 base; unmatched junction nucleotides: 6. This CDR3 is 14 amino acids long. CDR3 in amino acids: CASNRGQQNTEAFF. Here the CDR3 DNA reads TGTGCCAGCAACCGGGGACAGCAGAACACTGAAGCTTTCTTT.

V is TRBV3-1 (or the pseudogene TRBV3-2) and J is TRBJ1-1, with 8 bases fitting TRBD1. CDR1 LGHDT and CDR2 YNNKEL come from the germline V gene (reference sequence). V was pared by 4 bases and J by 1 base, with 8 bases of the junction left unmatched. This CDR3 contains 16 residues. CDR3 bases: TGTGCCAGCAGCCTAAGAACAGGACAGGGGAACACTGAAGCTTTCTTT. Translated: CASSLRTGQGNTEAFF.

This chain joins TRBV23-1 and TRBJ2-7; possible D gene TRBD2, 6 bases. TRBV23-1 is an open reading frame, and its role is uncertain. Between the trimmed V and J ends, which lost 11 bases and 1 base, there was a span of 27 bases. The CDR3 length is 17 residues. CDR3 nucleotide sequence: TGCGCCCCAGCAGGAGGGAATCAAGTGGGGGAGTCCTACGAGCAGTACGTC. Its translation is CAPAGGNQVGESYEQYV.

There are a few counts of this clone. The chain recombines TRBV10-2 with TRBJ1-5, with TRBD1 as a possible D gene (6 bases). Germline V CDR1 and CDR2: WSHSY, SAAADI. The V and J ends lost 6 bases and 7 bases respectively, with 19 bases between them. The CDR3 is made up of 15 amino acids. CDR3 protein: CASRGTLNTLQPQHF. CDR3 bases: TGCGCCAGCAGAGGGACACTCAATACCTTACAGCCCCAGCATTTT.

The V and J genes are TRBV6-1 and TRBJ1-2, with 9 bases lining up with TRBD1. Germline CDR1 reads MNHNS; CDR2 reads SASEGT. CDR3 size: 14 residues. V lost 0 bases, J lost 5 bases, and 1 base stayed unmatched. This chain's CDR3 is CASSEATGGYGYTF. The CDR3 nucleotides read TGTGCCAGCAGTGAAGCGACAGGGGGATATGGCTACACCTTC.

The rearrangement uses TRBV5-4 and TRBJ2-5, with TRBD1 as a possible D gene (5 bases). CDR1 SGHNT and CDR2 YYREEE come from the germline V gene (reference sequence). CDR3 length: 16 residues. Trimming took 2 bases from V and 4 from J, leaving 18 bases between them. The CDR3 DNA is TGTGCCAGCAGCTTTAGGGAAGGCAGGGTGATAGAGACCCAGTACTTC. It specifies CASSFREGRVIETQYF. The entire variable domain, with the rest obtained from reference TRBV5-4 and TRBJ2-5, is as follows: ETGVTQSPTHLIKTRGQQVTLRCSSQSGHNTVSWYQQALGQGPQFIFQYYREEENGRGNFPPRFSGLQFPNYSSELNVNALELDDSALYLCASSFREGRVIETQYFGPGTRLLVL.